This T cell receptor beta chain was documented in a study of blood T cell repertoires in COVID-19. The CDR3 totals 15 residues. Trimming removed 5 bases from V and 1 base from J, with 14 bases in between. The germline gives CDR1 LNHDA, CDR2 SQIVND (reference sequence). Profiling relied on immunoSEQ multiplex PCR, and the TCRdb table lists in-frame clones only, not all of them. Of approximately 220,000 clones in the sample, 80% to 85% were seen once. The V call is TRBV19, the J call TRBJ1-1; D perhaps matches TRBD1 (6 bases). This clonotype was sampled from a woman aged 55-75 years with acute or convalescent COVID-19. The sequenced material came from peripheral blood. CDR3 DNA: TGTGCCAGTAGTGGCCACAGGGATTCGAACACTGAAGCTTTCTTT. It yields the protein CASSGHRDSNTEAFF.